Following are 4 T cell receptor beta chains from one sample sequenced in a study of T cell changes during pregnancy in multiple sclerosis. TCRdb's copy holds only in-frame clones and misses some; the assay was immunoSEQ multiplex PCR. The sample shows around 96,000 clones, 94% of them seen only once. The source was peripheral blood, collected after pregnancy. The source of these receptors is a female donor in good health, enrolled as a control in a pregnancy study.

This clone was seen a single time. V usage is TRBV4-1 and J usage is TRBJ2-3; D might be TRBD1 (6 bases). CDR3 size: 16 residues. V shed 0 bases and J shed 3 bases, with 13 bases lying between them. Germline lookup yields CDR1 MGHRA and CDR2 YSYEKL. The CDR3, as DNA: TGCGCCAGCAGCCAAGATCCTGGGACATGGACAGATACGCAGTATTTT. Amino acids: CASSQDPGTWTDTQYF.

V usage is TRBV5-5 and J usage is TRBJ2-3; no definite D call. The CDR3 extends over 13 amino acids. Germline loops: CDR1 SGHKS, CDR2 YYEKEE (reference sequence). The ends were cut back, 3 bases at V and 0 bases at J, with 5 bases in the middle. The DNA of the CDR3 is TGTGCCAGCAGCTCCTACAGCACAGATACGCAGTATTTT. As protein: CASSSYSTDTQYF.

This clone was recorded once. The chain joins TRBV20-1 to TRBJ2-7; D uncertain. Germline loops: CDR1 DFQATT, CDR2 SNEGSKA (reference sequence). Trimming removed 0 bases from V and 5 bases from J, with 2 bases in between. This CDR3 has 10 residues. CDR3 amino acids: CSARDNEQYF. The DNA for the CDR3 is TGCAGTGCTAGAGACAACGAGCAGTACTTC.

The chain combines TRBV23-1 with TRBJ2-7; D not certain. TRBV23-1 is an open reading frame whose function is uncertain. V lost 3 bases and J 4 bases, leaving 7 bases between the germline ends. CDR3 length: 12 amino acids. The CDR3 sequence: CASSHSVYEQYF. The CDR3 region has the DNA TGCGCCAGCAGTCACTCCGTATACGAGCAGTACTTC.